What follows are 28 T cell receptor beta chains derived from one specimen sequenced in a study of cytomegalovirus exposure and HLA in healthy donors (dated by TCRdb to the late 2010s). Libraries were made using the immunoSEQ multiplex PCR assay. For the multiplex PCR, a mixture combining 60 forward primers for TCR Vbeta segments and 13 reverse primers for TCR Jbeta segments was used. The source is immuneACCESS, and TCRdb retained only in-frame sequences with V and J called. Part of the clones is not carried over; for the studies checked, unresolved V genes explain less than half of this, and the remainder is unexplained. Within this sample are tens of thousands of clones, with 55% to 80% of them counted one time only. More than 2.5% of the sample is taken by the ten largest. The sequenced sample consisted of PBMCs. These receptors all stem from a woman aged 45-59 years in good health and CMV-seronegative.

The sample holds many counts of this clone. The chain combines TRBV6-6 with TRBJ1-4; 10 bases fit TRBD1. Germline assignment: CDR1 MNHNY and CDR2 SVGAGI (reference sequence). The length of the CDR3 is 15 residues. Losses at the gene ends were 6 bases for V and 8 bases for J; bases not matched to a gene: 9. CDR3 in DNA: TGTGCCAGCAGGTCGACCGGGACAGGGGACGAAAAACTGTTTTTT. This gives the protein CASRSTGTGDEKLFF.

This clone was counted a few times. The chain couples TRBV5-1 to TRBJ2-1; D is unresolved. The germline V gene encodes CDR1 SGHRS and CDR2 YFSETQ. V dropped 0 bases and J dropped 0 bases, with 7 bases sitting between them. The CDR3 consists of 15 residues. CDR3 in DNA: TGCGCCAGCAGCTTGGCCGGTTACTCCTACAATGAGCAGTTCTTC. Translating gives CASSLAGYSYNEQFF.

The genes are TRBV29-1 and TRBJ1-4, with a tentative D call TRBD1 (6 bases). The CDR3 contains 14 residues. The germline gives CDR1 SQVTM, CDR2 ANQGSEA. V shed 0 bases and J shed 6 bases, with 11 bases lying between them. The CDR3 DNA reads TGCAGCGTTGAAGAGCGGCAGGGGTATGAAAAACTGTTTTTT. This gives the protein CSVEERQGYEKLFF.

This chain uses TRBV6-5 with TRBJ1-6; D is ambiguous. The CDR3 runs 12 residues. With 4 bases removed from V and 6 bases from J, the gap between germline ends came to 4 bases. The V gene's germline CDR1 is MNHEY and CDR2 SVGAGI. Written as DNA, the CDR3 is TGTGCCAGCAGTTCTCTTAATTCACCCCTCCACTTT. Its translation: CASSSLNSPLHF.

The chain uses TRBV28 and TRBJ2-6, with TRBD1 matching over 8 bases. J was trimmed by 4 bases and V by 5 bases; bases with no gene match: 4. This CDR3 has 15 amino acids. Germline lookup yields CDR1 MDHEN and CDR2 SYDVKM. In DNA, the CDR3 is TGTGCCAGCAGTCCAGGGGGCTCGGGGGCCAACGTCCTGACTTTC. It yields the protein CASSPGGSGANVLTF.

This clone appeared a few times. The CDR3 here is CASTRGGGAFAGELFF. The CDR3 bases are TGTGCCAGCACCCGTGGGGGGGGCGCATTCGCCGGGGAGCTGTTTTTT. The chain uses TRBV28 and TRBJ2-2; the D gene is possibly TRBD2 (7 bases). The V end was cut by 7 bases, the J end by 6 bases, with 21 bases between. Germline CDR1 is MDHEN and CDR2 is SYDVKM. The CDR3 covers 16 residues. The full variable domain, in which reference TRBV28 and TRBJ2-2 provide the parts outside the CDR3, is DVKVTQSSRYLVKRTGEKVFLECVQDMDHENMFWYRQDPGLGLRLIYFSYDVKMKEKGDIPEGYSVSREKKERFSLILESASTNQTSMYLCASTRGGGAFAGELFFGEGSRLTVL.

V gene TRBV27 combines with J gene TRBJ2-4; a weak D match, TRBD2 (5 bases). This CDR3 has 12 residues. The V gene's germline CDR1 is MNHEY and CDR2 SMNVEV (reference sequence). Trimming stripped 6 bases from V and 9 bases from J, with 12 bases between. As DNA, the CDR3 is TGTGCCAGCAGCCCGGGTGGAGGCATTCAGTACTTC. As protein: CASSPGGGIQYF.

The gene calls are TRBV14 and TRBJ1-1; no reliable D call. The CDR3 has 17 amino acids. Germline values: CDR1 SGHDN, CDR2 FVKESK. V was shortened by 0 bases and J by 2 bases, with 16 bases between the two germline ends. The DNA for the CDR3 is TGTGCCAGCAGCCAAGATCCTCGTCGGACTGGCAACACTGAAGCTTTCTTT. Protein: CASSQDPRRTGNTEAFF.

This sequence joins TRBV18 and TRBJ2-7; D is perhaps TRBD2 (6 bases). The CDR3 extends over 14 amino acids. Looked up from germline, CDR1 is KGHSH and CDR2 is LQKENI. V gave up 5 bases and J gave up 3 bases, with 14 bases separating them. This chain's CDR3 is CASSGGTYDYEQYF. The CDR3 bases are TGTGCCAGCTCAGGCGGGACTTATGACTACGAGCAGTACTTC.

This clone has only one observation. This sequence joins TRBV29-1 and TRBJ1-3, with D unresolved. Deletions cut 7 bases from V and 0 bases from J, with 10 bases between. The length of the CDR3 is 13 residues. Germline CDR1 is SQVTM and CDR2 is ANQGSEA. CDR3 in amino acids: CSATDNSGNTIYF. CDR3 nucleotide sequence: TGCAGCGCTACTGACAACTCTGGAAACACCATATATTTT. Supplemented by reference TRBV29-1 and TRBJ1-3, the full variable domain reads SAVISQKPSRDICQRGTSLTIQCQVDSQVTMMFWYRQQPGQSLTLIATANQGSEATYESGFVIDKFPISRPNLTFSTLTVSNMSPEDSSIYLCSATDNSGNTIYFGEGSWLTVV.

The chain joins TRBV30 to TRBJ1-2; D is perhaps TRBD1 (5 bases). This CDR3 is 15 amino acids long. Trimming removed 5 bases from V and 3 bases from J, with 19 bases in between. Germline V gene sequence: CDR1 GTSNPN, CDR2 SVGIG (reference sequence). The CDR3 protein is CAWEPGLNPYYGYTF. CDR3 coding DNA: TGTGCCTGGGAACCGGGACTTAACCCCTACTATGGCTACACCTTC.

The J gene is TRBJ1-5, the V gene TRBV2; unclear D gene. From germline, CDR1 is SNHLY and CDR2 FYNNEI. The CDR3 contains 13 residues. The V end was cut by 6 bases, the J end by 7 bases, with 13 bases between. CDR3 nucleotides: TGTGCCAGCAGCGCCGGGGTACACCAGCCCCAGCATTTT. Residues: CASSAGVHQPQHF.

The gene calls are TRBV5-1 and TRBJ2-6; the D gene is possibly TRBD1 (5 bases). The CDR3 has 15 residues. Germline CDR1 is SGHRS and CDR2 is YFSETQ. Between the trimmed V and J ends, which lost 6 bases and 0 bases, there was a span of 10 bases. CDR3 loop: CASKGANSGANVLTF. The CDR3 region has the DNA TGCGCCAGCAAAGGGGCTAACTCTGGGGCCAACGTCCTGACTTTC.

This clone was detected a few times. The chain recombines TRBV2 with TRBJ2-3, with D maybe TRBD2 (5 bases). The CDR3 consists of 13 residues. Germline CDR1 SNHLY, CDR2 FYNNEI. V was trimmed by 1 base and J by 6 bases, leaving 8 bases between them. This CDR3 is CASSEGTGDTQYF. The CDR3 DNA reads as TGTGCCAGCAGTGAAGGGACTGGGGATACGCAGTATTTT.

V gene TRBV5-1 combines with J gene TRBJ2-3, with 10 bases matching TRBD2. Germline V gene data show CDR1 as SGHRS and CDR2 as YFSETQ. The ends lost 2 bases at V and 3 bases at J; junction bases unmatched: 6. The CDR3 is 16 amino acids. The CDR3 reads CASSFGLAEPTDTQYF. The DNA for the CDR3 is TGCGCCAGCAGCTTCGGACTAGCGGAACCTACAGATACGCAGTATTTT.

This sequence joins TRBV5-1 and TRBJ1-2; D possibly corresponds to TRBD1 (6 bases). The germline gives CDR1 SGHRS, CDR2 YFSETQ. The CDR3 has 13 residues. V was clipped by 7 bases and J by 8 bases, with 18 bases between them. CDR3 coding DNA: TGCGCCAGCTCGGAAAACAGGGATCGAGGCTACACCTTC. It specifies CASSENRDRGYTF. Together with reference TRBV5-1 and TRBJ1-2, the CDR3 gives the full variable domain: KAGVTQTPRYLIKTRGQQVTLSCSPISGHRSVSWYQQTPGQGLQFLFEYFSETQRNKGNFPGRFSGRQFSNSRSEMNVSTLELGDSALYLCASSENRDRGYTFGSGTRLTVV.

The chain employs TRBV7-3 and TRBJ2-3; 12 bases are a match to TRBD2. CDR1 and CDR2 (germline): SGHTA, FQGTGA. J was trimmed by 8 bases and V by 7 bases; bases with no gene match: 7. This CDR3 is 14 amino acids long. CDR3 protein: CASNLAGGDSTQYF. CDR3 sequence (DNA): TGTGCCAGCAACCTAGCGGGAGGGGACTCTACGCAGTATTTT.

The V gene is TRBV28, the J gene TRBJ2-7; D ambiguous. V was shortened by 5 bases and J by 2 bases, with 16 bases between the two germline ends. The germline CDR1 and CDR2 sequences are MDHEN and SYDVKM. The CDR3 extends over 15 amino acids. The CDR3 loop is CASSERHLTTYEQYF. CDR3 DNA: TGTGCCAGCAGTGAACGACACCTCACAACCTACGAGCAGTACTTC.

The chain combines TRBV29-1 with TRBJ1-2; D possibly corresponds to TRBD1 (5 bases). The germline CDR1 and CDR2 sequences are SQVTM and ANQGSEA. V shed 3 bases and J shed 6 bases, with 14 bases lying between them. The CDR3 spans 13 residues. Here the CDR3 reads CSVDRWGTDGYTF. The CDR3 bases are TGCAGCGTTGATAGGTGGGGCACGGATGGCTACACCTTC.

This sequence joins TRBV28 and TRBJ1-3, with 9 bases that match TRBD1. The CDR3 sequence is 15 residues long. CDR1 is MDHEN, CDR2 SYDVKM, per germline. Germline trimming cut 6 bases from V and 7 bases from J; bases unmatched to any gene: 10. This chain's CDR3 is CASRTGQGISNTIYF. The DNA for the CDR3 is TGTGCCAGCAGGACGGGACAGGGAATTTCGAACACCATATATTTT.

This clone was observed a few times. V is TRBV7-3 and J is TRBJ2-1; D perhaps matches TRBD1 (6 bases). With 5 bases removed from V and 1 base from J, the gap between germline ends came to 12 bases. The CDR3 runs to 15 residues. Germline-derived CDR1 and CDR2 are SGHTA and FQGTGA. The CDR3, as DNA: TGTGCCAGCAGCCTTCAGGGGATTTCCTACAATGAGCAGTTCTTC. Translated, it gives CASSLQGISYNEQFF.

CDR3 coding DNA: TGTGCCAGCAGCTTAGATGGGTGGGCTAGCGGGGAAGAGACCCAGTACTTC. This gives the protein CASSLDGWASGEETQYF. V gene TRBV7-2 combines with J gene TRBJ2-5, with 9 bases lining up with TRBD2. This CDR3 comprises 17 residues. V was pared by 1 base and J by 3 bases, with 9 bases of the junction left unmatched. CDR1 SGHTA and CDR2 FQGNSA come from the germline V gene.

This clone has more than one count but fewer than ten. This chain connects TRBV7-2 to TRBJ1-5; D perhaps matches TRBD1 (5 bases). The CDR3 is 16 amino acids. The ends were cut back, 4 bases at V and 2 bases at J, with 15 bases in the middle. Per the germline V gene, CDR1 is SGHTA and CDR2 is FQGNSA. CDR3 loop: CASSWGGGEGNQPQHF. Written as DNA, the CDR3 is TGTGCCAGCAGCTGGGGGGGTGGGGAAGGCAATCAGCCCCAGCATTTT.

CDR3 in amino acids: CASRTGWGTDTQYF. The CDR3 DNA reads TGTGCCAGCCGGACGGGGTGGGGCACAGATACGCAGTATTTT. The V and J genes are TRBV19 and TRBJ2-3, with D possibly matching TRBD2 (5 bases). Germline V gene sequence: CDR1 LNHDA, CDR2 SQIVND (reference sequence). The CDR3 contains 14 residues. Trimming took off 9 bases at V and 1 base at J, with 14 bases between the two ends.

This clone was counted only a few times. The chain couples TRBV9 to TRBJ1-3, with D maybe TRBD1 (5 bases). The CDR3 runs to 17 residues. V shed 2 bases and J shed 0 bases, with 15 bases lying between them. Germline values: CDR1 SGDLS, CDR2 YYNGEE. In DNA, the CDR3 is TGTGCCAGCAGCGTGAGTCAGGGCGCATTCTCTGGAAACACCATATATTTT. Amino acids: CASSVSQGAFSGNTIYF.

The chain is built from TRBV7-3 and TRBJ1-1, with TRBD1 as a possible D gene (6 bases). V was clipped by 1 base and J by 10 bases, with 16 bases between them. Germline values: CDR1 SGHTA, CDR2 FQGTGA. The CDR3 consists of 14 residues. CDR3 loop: CASSLRGGTGRAFF. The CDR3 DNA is TGTGCCAGCAGCTTAAGGGGCGGTACAGGGAGAGCTTTCTTT. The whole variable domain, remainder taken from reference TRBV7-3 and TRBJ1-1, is GAGVSQTPSNKVTEKGKYVELRCDPISGHTALYWYRQSLGQGPEFLIYFQGTGAADDSGLPNDRFFAVRPEGSVSTLKIQRTERGDSAVYLCASSLRGGTGRAFFGQGTRLTVV.

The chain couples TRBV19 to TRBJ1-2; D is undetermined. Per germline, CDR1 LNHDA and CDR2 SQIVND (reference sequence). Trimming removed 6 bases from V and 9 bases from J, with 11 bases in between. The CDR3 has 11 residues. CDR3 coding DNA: TGTGCCAGTAGGATTGACAATCGCTACACCTTC. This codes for CASRIDNRYTF.

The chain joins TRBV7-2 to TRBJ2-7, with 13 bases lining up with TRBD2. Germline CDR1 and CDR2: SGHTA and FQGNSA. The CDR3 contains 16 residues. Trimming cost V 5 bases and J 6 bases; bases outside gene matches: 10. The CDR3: CASSLSLLAGGPEQYF. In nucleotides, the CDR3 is TGTGCCAGCAGCCTCTCGCTACTAGCGGGAGGGCCCGAGCAGTACTTC. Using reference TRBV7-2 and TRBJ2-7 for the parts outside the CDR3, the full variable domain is GAGVSQSPSNKVTEKGKDVELRCDPISGHTALYWYRQSLGQGLEFLIYFQGNSAPDKSGLPSDRFSAERTGGSVSTLTIQRTQQEDSAVYLCASSLSLLAGGPEQYFGPGTRLTVT.